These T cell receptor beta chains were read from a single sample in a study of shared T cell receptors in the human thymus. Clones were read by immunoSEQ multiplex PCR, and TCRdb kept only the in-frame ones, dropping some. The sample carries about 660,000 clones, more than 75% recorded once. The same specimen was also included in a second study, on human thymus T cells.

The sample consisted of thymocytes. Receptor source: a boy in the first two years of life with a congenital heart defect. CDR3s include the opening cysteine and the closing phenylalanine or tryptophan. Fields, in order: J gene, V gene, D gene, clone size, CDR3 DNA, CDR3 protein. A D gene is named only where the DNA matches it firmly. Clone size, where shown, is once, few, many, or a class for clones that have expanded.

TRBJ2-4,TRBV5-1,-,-,TGCGCCAGCAGCCCGGCGGGGGCCAAAAACATTCAGTACTTC,CASSPAGAKNIQYF
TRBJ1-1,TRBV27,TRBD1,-,TGTGCCAGCAGTGGGGACAGACGTCGGGCTTTCTTT,CASSGDRRRAFF
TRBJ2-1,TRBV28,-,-,TGTGCCAGCAGTGCCCAGGTCATTGAGCAGTTCTTC,CASSAQVIEQFF
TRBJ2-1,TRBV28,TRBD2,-,TGTGCCAGCAGTTTCCCCCCGGGACTAGCGGGAGGGCGGATTGGGTACAATGAGCAGTTCTTC,CASSFPPGLAGGRIGYNEQFF
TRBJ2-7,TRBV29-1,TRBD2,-,TGCAGCGTTGGAAAGCGGGAGGCCTACGAGCAGTACTTC,CSVGKREAYEQYF
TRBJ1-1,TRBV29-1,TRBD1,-,TGCAGCGTCGACAGGGGCACTGAAGCTTTCTTT,CSVDRGTEAFF
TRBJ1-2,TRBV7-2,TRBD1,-,TGTGCCAGCAGCTCGAGCCGCGGGACAGGGGTGGACTATGGCTACACCTTC,CASSSSRGTGVDYGYTF
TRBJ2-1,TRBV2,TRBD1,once,TGTGCCAGCAGTGTCCAGGGGGCCCCTCTATGGCAGTTCTTC,CASSVQGAPLWQFF
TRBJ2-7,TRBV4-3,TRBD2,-,TGCGCCAGCAGCCCCGGACTAGCGGGAATCTACGAGCAGTACTTC,CASSPGLAGIYEQYF
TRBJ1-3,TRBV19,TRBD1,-,TGTGCCAGTAGTCCCCGGACAGGGGTGATCTCTGGAAACACCATATATTTT,CASSPRTGVISGNTIYF
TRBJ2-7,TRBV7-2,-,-,TGTGCCAGCAGCTTCCCCTTGAGACTAGGTAGCTACGAGCAGTACTTC,CASSFPLRLGSYEQYF
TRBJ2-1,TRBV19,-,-,TGTGCCAGTAGTATAGGGGGGCTCAATGAGCAGTTCTTC,CASSIGGLNEQFF
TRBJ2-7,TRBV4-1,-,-,TGCGCCAGCAGCCAAGTTGGGCTTCTTACCTACGAGCAGTACTTC,CASSQVGLLTYEQYF
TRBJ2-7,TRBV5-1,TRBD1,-,TGCGCCAGCAGCTTGTGGGGACAGACAGCCGAAGACTACGAGCAGTACTTC,CASSLWGQTAEDYEQYF
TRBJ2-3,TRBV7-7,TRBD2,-,TGTGCTAGCAGCTTACGCGGGAGAGGCACAGATACGCAGTATTTT,CASSLRGRGTDTQYF
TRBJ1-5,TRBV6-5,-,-,TGTGCCAGCAGCCCGGCAGGGGTTTTCCAGCCCCAGCATTTT,CASSPAGVFQPQHF
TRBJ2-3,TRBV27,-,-,TGTGCCAGCAGTCCGAGGAGCACGCGGATCACAGATACGCAGTATTTT,CASSPRSTRITDTQYF
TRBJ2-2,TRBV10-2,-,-,TGCGCCAGCAGTAAGGCGGAAGGCGCGAACACCGGGGAGCTGTTTTTT,CASSKAEGANTGELFF
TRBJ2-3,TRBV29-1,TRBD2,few,TGCAGCGCCCGGGGGGGACTAGCGGGAAGAGATACGCAGTATTTT,CSARGGLAGRDTQYF
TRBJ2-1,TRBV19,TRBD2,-,TGTGCCAGTGGCCCGGGGGGATACAATGAGCAGTTCTTC,CASGPGGYNEQFF
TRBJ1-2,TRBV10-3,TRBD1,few,TGTGCCATCAGTGAAAGACAGGGCGATGGCTACACCTTC,CAISERQGDGYTF
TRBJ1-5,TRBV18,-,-,TGTGCCAGCTCACCAACGGCGGATAGCAATCAGCCCCAGCATTTT,CASSPTADSNQPQHF
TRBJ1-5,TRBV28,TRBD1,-,TGTGCCAGCAGTTTCCCTGGACAGGGTCCAGATCAGCCCCAGCATTTT,CASSFPGQGPDQPQHF
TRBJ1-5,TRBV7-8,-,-,TGTGCCAGCAGTACCCGGGAGCTCCAGCCCCAGCATTTT,CASSTRELQPQHF
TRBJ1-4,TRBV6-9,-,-,TGTGCCAGCAGGACATGGCGTTTGGGTCCCCTTAATGAAAAACTGTTTTTT,CASRTWRLGPLNEKLFF
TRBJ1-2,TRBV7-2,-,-,TGTGCCAGCAGCTTACCTCAAGGAGGGAACCCCCCTAACTATGGCTACACCTTC,CASSLPQGGNPPNYGYTF
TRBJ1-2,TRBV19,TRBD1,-,TGTGCCAGTAGTAACGACAGGGGGAGCGATAACTATGGCTACACCTTC,CASSNDRGSDNYGYTF